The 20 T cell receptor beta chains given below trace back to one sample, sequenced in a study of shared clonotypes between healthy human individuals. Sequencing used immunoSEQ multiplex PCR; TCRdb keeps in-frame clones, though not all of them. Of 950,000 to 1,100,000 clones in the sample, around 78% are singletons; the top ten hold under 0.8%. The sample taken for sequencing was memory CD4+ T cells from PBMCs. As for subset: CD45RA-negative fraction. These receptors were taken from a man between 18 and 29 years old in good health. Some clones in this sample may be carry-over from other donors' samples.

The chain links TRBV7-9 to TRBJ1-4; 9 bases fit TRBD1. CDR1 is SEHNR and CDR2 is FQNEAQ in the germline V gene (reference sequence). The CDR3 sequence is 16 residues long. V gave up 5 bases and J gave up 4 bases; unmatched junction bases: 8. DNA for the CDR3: TGTGCCAGCAGCGCACAACAGGGGGCGGGTAATGAAAAACTGTTTTTT. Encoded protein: CASSAQQGAGNEKLFF.

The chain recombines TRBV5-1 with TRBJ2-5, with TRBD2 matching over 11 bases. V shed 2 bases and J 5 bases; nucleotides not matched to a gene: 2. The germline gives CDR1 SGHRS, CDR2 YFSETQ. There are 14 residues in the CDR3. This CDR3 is CASSFTSGSETQYF. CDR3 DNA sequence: TGCGCCAGCAGCTTTACTAGCGGGAGTGAGACCCAGTACTTC. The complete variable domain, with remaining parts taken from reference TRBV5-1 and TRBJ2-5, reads KAGVTQTPRYLIKTRGQQVTLSCSPISGHRSVSWYQQTPGQGLQFLFEYFSETQRNKGNFPGRFSGRQFSNSRSEMNVSTLELGDSALYLCASSFTSGSETQYFGPGTRLLVL.

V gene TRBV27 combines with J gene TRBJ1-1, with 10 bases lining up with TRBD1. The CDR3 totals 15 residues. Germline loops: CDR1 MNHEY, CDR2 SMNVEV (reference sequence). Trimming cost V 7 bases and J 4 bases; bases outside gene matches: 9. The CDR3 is CASTRQGAPTTEAFF. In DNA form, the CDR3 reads TGTGCCAGCACCCGACAGGGGGCGCCGACCACTGAAGCTTTCTTT.

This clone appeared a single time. The CDR3 nucleotides read TGTGCCAGCAGCCTTGGGACTAGCGGGAGATTTAGCAATGAGCAGTTCTTC. It specifies CASSLGTSGRFSNEQFF. The V and J genes are TRBV5-4 and TRBJ2-1; 14 bases fit TRBD2. Germline assignment: CDR1 SGHNT and CDR2 YYREEE (reference sequence). The length of the CDR3 is 17 residues. V was pared by 4 bases and J by 6 bases, with 9 bases of the junction left unmatched.

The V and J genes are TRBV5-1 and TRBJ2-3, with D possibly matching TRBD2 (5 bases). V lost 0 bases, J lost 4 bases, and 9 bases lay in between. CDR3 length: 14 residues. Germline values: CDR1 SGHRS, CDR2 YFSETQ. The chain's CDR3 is CASSLAREPDTQYF. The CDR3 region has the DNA TGCGCCAGCAGCTTGGCCCGGGAACCAGATACGCAGTATTTT.

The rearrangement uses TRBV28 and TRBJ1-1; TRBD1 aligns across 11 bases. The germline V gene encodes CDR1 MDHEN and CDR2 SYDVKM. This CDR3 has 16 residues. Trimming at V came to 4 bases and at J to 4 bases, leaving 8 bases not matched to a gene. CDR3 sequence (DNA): TGTGCCAGCAGTTCGCCGGGACAGGGGGGGTCCACTGAAGCTTTCTTT. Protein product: CASSSPGQGGSTEAFF.

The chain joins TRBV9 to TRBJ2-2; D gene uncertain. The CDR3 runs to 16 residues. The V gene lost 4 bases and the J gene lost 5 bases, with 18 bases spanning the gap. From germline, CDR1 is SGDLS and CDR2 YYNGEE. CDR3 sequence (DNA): TGTGCCAGCAGCCCCCGGTATGGGGTTGGGACCGGGGAGCTGTTTTTT. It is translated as CASSPRYGVGTGELFF. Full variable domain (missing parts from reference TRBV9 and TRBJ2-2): DSGVTQTPKHLITATGQRVTLRCSPRSGDLSVYWYQQSLDQGLQFLIQYYNGEERAKGNILERFSAQQFPDLHSELNLSSLELGDSALYFCASSPRYGVGTGELFFGEGSRLTVL.

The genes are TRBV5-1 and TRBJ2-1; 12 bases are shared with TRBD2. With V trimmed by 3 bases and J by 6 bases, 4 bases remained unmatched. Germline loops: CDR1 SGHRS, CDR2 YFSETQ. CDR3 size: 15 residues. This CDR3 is CASSWLAGGLNEQFF. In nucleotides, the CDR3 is TGCGCCAGCAGCTGGCTAGCGGGAGGGCTCAATGAGCAGTTCTTC.

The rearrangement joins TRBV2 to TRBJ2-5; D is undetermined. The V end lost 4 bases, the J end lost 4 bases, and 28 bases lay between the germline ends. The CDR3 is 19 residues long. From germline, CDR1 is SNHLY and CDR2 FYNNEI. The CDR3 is CASSGTREKNTRSLETQYF. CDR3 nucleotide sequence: TGTGCCAGCAGTGGAACACGTGAAAAAAACACCCGTTCTTTAGAGACCCAGTACTTC. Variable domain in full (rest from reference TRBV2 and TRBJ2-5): EPEVTQTPSHQVTQMGQEVILRCVPISNHLYFYWYRQILGQKVEFLVSFYNNEISEKSEIFDDQFSVERPDGSNFTLKIRSTKLEDSAMYFCASSGTREKNTRSLETQYFGPGTRLLVL.

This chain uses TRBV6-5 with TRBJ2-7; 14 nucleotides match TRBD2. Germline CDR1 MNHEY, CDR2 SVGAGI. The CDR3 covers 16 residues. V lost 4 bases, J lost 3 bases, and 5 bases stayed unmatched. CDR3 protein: CASSSRTSGRIYEQYF. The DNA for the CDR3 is TGTGCCAGCAGTTCGCGGACTAGCGGGAGGATCTACGAGCAGTACTTC.

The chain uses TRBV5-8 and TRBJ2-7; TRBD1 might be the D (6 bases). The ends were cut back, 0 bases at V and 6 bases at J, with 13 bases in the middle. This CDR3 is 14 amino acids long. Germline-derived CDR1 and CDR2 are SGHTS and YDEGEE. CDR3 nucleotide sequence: TGTGCCAGCAGCTTGGGCAGGGGCCCGTCCGAGCAGTACTTC. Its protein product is CASSLGRGPSEQYF. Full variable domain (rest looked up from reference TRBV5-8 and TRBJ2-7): EAGVTQSPTHLIKTRGQQATLRCSPISGHTSVYWYQQALGLGLQFLLWYDEGEERNRGNFPPRFSGRQFPNYSSELNVNALELEDSALYLCASSLGRGPSEQYFGPGTRLTVT.

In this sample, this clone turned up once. This CDR3 is CAIRDQGGTNYGYTF. The CDR3 nucleotides read TGTGCCATCAGGGATCAGGGGGGGACTAACTATGGCTACACCTTC. The rearrangement uses TRBV10-3 and TRBJ1-2, with 7 bases that match TRBD1. Germline assignment: CDR1 ENHRY and CDR2 SYGVKD. J gave up 0 bases and V 6 bases, and 7 bases lay outside the gene matches. The CDR3 runs 15 residues.

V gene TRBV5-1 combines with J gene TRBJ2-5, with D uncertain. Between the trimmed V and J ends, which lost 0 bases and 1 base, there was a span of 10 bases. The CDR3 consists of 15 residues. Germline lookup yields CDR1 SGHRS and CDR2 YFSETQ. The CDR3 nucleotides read TGCGCCAGCAGCTTGGCCCAGTTGCCCCAAGAGACCCAGTACTTC. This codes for CASSLAQLPQETQYF.

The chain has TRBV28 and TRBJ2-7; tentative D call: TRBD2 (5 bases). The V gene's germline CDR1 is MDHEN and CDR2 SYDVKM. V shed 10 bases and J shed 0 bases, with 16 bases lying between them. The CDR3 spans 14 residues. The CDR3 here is CAINKGRGSYEQYF. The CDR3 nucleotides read TGTGCCATCAACAAGGGCCGGGGCTCCTACGAGCAGTACTTC.

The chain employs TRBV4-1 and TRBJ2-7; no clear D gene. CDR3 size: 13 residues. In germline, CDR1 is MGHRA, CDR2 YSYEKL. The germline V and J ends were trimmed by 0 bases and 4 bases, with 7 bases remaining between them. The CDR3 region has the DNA TGCGCCAGCAGCCAAGATTATAGGTACGAGCAGTACTTC. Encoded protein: CASSQDYRYEQYF.

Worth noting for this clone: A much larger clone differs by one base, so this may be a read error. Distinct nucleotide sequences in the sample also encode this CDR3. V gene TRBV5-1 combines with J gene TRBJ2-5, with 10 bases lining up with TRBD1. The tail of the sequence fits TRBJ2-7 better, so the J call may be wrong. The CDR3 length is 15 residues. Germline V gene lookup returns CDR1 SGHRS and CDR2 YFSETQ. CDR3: CASSPPGTGAYEQYF. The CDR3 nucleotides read TGCGCCAGCAGCCCCCCGGGGACAGGGGCCTACGAGCAGTACTTC.

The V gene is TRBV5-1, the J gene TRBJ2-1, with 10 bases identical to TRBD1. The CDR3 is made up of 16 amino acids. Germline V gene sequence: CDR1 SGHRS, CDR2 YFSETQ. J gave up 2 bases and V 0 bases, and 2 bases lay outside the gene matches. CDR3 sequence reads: CASSLDGQGAYNEQFF. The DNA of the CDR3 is TGCGCCAGCAGCTTGGACGGACAGGGGGCCTACAATGAGCAGTTCTTC.

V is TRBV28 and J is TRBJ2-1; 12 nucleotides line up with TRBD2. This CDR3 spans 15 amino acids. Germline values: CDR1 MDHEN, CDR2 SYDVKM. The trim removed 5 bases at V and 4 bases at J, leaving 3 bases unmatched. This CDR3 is CASSNLAGGYNEQFF. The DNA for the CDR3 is TGTGCCAGCAGTAACCTAGCGGGAGGGTACAATGAGCAGTTCTTC.

The CDR3 protein is CASSLRQGPSNTGELFF. The CDR3 coding sequence is TGCGCCAGCAGCTTGAGACAGGGCCCGTCGAACACCGGGGAGCTGTTTTTT. The gene calls are TRBV5-1 and TRBJ2-2, with TRBD1 matching 7 bases. The ends lost 1 base at V and 0 bases at J; junction bases unmatched: 6. CDR1 is SGHRS, CDR2 YFSETQ, per germline. The CDR3 length is 17 residues.

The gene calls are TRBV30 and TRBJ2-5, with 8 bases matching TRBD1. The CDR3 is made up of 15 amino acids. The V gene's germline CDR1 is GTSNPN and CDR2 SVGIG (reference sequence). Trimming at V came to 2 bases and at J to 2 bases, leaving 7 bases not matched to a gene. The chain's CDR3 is CAWSPRTGWQETQYF. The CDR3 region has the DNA TGTGCCTGGAGTCCGCGGACAGGGTGGCAAGAGACCCAGTACTTC.